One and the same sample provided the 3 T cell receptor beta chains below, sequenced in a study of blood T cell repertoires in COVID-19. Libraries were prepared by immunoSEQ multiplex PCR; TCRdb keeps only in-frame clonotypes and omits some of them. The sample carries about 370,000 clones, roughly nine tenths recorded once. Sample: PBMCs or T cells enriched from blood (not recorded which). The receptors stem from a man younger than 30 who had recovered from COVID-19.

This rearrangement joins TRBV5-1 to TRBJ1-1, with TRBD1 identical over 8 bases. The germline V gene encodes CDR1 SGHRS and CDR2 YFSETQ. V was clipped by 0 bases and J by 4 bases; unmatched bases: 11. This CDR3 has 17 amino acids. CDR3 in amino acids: CASSLVAGGDSATEAFF. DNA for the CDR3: TGCGCCAGCAGCTTGGTGGCAGGGGGCGATTCGGCCACTGAAGCTTTCTTT.

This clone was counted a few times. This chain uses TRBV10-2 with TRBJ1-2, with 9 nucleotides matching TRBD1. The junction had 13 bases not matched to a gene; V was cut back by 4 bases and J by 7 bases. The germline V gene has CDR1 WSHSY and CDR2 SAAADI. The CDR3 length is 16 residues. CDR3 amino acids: CASSGGTGNIAGGYTF. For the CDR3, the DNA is TGCGCCAGCAGTGGCGGGACAGGGAATATAGCGGGTGGCTACACCTTC.

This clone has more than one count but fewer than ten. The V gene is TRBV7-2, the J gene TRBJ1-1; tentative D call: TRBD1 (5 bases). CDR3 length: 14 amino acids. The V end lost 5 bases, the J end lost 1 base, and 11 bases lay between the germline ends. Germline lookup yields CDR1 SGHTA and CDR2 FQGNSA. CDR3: CASSPFGGNTEAFF. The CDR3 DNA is TGTGCCAGCAGCCCCTTCGGGGGGAACACTGAAGCTTTCTTT.